This passage covers 29 T cell receptor beta chains from one sample sequenced in a study of T cells after yellow fever vaccination. TCRdb independently ran MiXCR on the 5' RACE reads; one entry per CDR3 protein. The sample contains under 600,000 distinct CDR3 sequences, just over 20% of which appear only once. The sample here was PBMCs, taken approximately 20 days after the first yellow fever vaccination. The receptor set was obtained from a man aged 18 to 30 who received the YFV17D yellow fever vaccine.

The chain carries TRBV15 and TRBJ2-7; D not certain. In germline, CDR1 is LNHNV, CDR2 YYDKDF (reference sequence). V shed 3 bases and J shed 7 bases, with 13 bases lying between them. The CDR3 covers 13 residues. In DNA, the CDR3 is TGTGCCACCAGCAGGGTCACAGCGACAGAGCAGTACTTC. It yields the protein CATSRVTATEQYF.

The table lists this clonotype with a few counts. The chain is built from TRBV12-3 or TRBV12-4 and TRBJ2-3; D is unclear. Trimming left V 3 bases short and J 0 bases short, with 13 bases between. The CDR3 length is 16 residues. CDR3 DNA sequence: TGTGCCAGCAGTTTCACCCCGTACACTAGCACAGATACGCAGTATTTT. Amino acids: CASSFTPYTSTDTQYF.

J is TRBJ1-2 and V is TRBV7-8; D is unclear. CDR3 length: 15 amino acids. Trimming took 1 base from V and 0 from J, leaving 9 bases between them. Germline CDR1 is SGHVS and CDR2 is FQNEAQ. The CDR3 region is CASSLGVGANYGYTF. As DNA, the CDR3 is TGTGCCAGCAGCTTAGGAGTAGGAGCTAACTATGGCTACACCTTC. The full variable domain, rest sourced from reference TRBV7-8 and TRBJ1-2, is GAGVSQSPRYKVAKRGQDVALRCDPISGHVSLFWYQQALGQGPEFLTYFQNEAQLDKSGLPSDRFFAERPEGSVSTLKIQRTQQEDSAVYLCASSLGVGANYGYTFGSGTRLTVV.

This clonotype was detected only a few times. The J gene is TRBJ2-3, the V gene TRBV24-1; D remains unclear. The CDR3 consists of 14 residues. V was pared by 4 bases and J by 6 bases, with 13 bases between. The germline gives CDR1 KGHDR, CDR2 SFDVKD. DNA of the CDR3: TGTGCCACCAGTGACCAACCGGACCCTGATACGCAGTATTTT. It codes for CATSDQPDPDTQYF.

This clonotype was recorded a few times. V gene TRBV7-2 combines with J gene TRBJ2-5, with D tentatively TRBD1 (5 bases). Trimming pared 1 base from V and 2 bases from J, leaving 8 bases between. The CDR3 is 14 amino acids. Germline CDR1 reads SGHTA; CDR2 reads FQGNSA. This CDR3 reads CASSLDRFQETQYF. For the CDR3, the DNA is TGTGCCAGCAGCTTAGACAGGTTTCAAGAGACCCAGTACTTC.

The genes are TRBV30 and TRBJ2-1; 11 positions match TRBD2. The CDR3 runs 12 residues. CDR1 GTSNPN and CDR2 SVGIG come from the germline V gene (reference sequence). Here the CDR3 DNA reads TGTGCTTTGGGACTAGCGGACAATGAGCAGTTCTTC. Translation: CALGLADNEQFF.

This clonotype showed up many times. The chain combines TRBV7-2 with TRBJ2-1; D uncertain. The germline V gene has CDR1 SGHTA and CDR2 FQGNSA. The CDR3 has 15 residues. Between the trimmed V and J ends, which lost 6 bases and 8 bases, there was a span of 20 bases. CDR3 residues: CASSPRPIGLHEQFF. DNA for the CDR3: TGTGCCAGCAGTCCCCGGCCGATAGGGCTGCATGAGCAGTTCTTC.

Ten or more counts support this clonotype. The chain employs TRBV5-1 and TRBJ2-3; no clear D gene. Trimming stripped 0 bases from V and 0 bases from J, with 8 bases between. This CDR3 contains 15 residues. Germline CDR1 reads SGHRS; CDR2 reads YFSETQ. For the CDR3, the DNA is TGCGCCAGCAGCTTGGACAGCTCTAGCACAGATACGCAGTATTTT. This sequence encodes CASSLDSSSTDTQYF.

This sequence joins TRBV18 and TRBJ2-2; D gene ambiguous. The length of the CDR3 is 15 residues. Germline V gene data show CDR1 as KGHSH and CDR2 as LQKENI. The ends were cut back, 2 bases at V and 3 bases at J, with 10 bases in the middle. This CDR3 reads CASSPIRRDTGELFF. As DNA, the CDR3 is TGTGCCAGCTCACCAATTCGTAGGGACACCGGGGAGCTGTTTTTT.

J is TRBJ2-1 and V is TRBV6-5; TRBD2 agrees at 9 bases. Germline assignment: CDR1 MNHEY and CDR2 SVGAGI. The CDR3 runs 11 residues. The DNA for the CDR3 is TGTGTAGCGGGGGCGCACAATGAGCAGTTCTTC. Its translation is CVAGAHNEQFF.

The chain employs TRBV6-5 and TRBJ1-6, with D uncertain. The CDR3 covers 13 residues. CDR1 is MNHEY, CDR2 SVGAGI, per germline. Between the trimmed V and J ends, which lost 0 bases and 7 bases, there was a span of 4 bases. The CDR3 loop reads CASSYSRNSPLHF. In DNA form, the CDR3 reads TGTGCCAGCAGTTACTCGCGGAATTCACCCCTCCACTTT.

In its sample, this clonotype was seen a few times. The V call is TRBV2, the J call TRBJ2-5; 7 bases fit TRBD1. Germline CDR1 SNHLY, CDR2 FYNNEI. V shed 8 bases, J shed 1 base, and the junction held 7 bases outside the gene matches. There are 14 residues in the CDR3. This chain's CDR3 is CASRSRTGQETQYF. The CDR3 DNA follows: TGTGCCAGCCGTAGTCGGACAGGCCAAGAGACCCAGTACTTC.

V and J are TRBV20-1 and TRBJ2-3; D unclear. Deletions cut 0 bases from V and 0 bases from J, with 13 bases between. The germline V gene encodes CDR1 DFQATT and CDR2 SNEGSKA (reference sequence). The CDR3 is 16 amino acids. This chain's CDR3 is CSARDRGGSSTDTQYF. The CDR3 DNA is TGCAGTGCTAGAGATCGTGGCGGATCTAGCACAGATACGCAGTATTTT.

This chain uses TRBV3-1 with TRBJ1-1; unclear D gene. The V and J ends lost 4 bases and 1 base respectively, with 13 bases between them. Per germline, CDR1 LGHDT and CDR2 YNNKEL (reference sequence). The CDR3 sequence is 15 residues long. The CDR3 DNA follows: TGTGCCAGCAGCCCTTACGGATATCGGAACACTGAAGCTTTCTTT. Translating it yields CASSPYGYRNTEAFF.

In its sample, this clonotype was seen a few times. This chain uses TRBV30 with TRBJ2-6; D possibly corresponds to TRBD2 (6 bases). The ends were cut back, 5 bases at V and 5 bases at J, with 10 bases in the middle. Germline CDR1 GTSNPN, CDR2 SVGIG (reference sequence). This CDR3 spans 13 amino acids. The CDR3 sequence is CAWAEGWANVLTF. The DNA of the CDR3 is TGTGCCTGGGCGGAGGGATGGGCCAACGTCCTGACTTTC.

The CDR3 region is CASSYPGLASTDTQYF. The CDR3, as DNA: TGTGCCAGCAGCTACCCGGGACTAGCGTCGACAGATACGCAGTATTTT. The rearrangement links TRBV5-6 to TRBJ2-3; the match to TRBD2 covers 10 bases. V lost 3 bases to trimming and J lost 3 bases; unmatched junction nucleotides: 7. CDR1 SGHDT and CDR2 YYEEEE come from the germline V gene. The CDR3 sequence is 16 residues long. The full variable domain, rest sourced from reference TRBV5-6 and TRBJ2-3, is DAGVTQSPTHLIKTRGQQVTLRCSPKSGHDTVSWYQQALGQGPQFIFQYYEEEERQRGNFPDRFSGHQFPNYSSELNVNALLLGDSALYLCASSYPGLASTDTQYFGPGTRLTVL.

The chain combines TRBV10-3 with TRBJ1-1; D not resolved. Germline V gene lookup returns CDR1 ENHRY and CDR2 SYGVKD. The ends were cut back, 3 bases at V and 1 base at J, with 9 bases in the middle. The CDR3 runs to 14 residues. The CDR3 sequence: CAISDHISNTEAFF. The CDR3 DNA reads as TGTGCCATCAGTGATCACATCTCGAACACTGAAGCTTTCTTT.

The chain joins TRBV20-1 to TRBJ1-1; D may be TRBD1 (5 bases). The CDR3 totals 12 residues. Trimming took off 0 bases at V and 10 bases at J, with 12 bases between the two ends. Germline CDR1 and CDR2: DFQATT and SNEGSKA (reference sequence). CDR3 protein: CSARDSGGPAFF. CDR3 DNA sequence: TGCAGTGCTAGAGATAGTGGGGGACCAGCTTTCTTT.

The chain joins TRBV7-2 to TRBJ1-3; D is unclear. Per the germline V gene, CDR1 is SGHTA and CDR2 is FQGNSA. The CDR3 runs 15 residues. V dropped 1 base and J dropped 2 bases, with 9 bases sitting between them. In DNA, the CDR3 is TGTGCCAGCAGCTTAGGAGGAGGGACTGGAAACACCATATATTTT. Residues: CASSLGGGTGNTIYF.

V gene TRBV4-1 combines with J gene TRBJ1-2; D gene ambiguous. Germline V lookup: CDR1 MGHRA, CDR2 YSYEKL. V was shortened by 0 bases and J by 3 bases, with 11 bases between the two germline ends. This CDR3 is 15 amino acids long. This CDR3 reads CASSQDRGADYGYTF. The CDR3 bases are TGCGCCAGCAGCCAAGATCGGGGAGCCGACTATGGCTACACCTTC.

The chain links TRBV30 to TRBJ1-2; 8 bases line up with TRBD1. Germline assignment: CDR1 GTSNPN and CDR2 SVGIG (reference sequence). Trimming at V came to 7 bases and at J to 7 bases, leaving 11 bases not matched to a gene. The CDR3 sequence is 13 residues long. The CDR3 nucleotides are TGTGCCTCTATCAGGGGGCGGTTCGCTGGCTACACCTTC. Protein product: CASIRGRFAGYTF. Using reference TRBV30 and TRBJ1-2 for the parts outside the CDR3, the full variable domain is SQTIHQWPATLVQPVGSPLSLECTVEGTSNPNLYWYRQAAGRGLQLLFYSVGIGQISSEVPQNLSASRPQDRQFILSSKKLLLSDSGFYLCASIRGRFAGYTFGSGTRLTVV.

This clonotype was detected a few times. This chain joins TRBV25-1 and TRBJ1-2; D gene ambiguous. V shed 4 bases and J shed 5 bases, with 11 bases lying between them. In germline, CDR1 is MGHDK, CDR2 SYGVNS. The CDR3 consists of 13 residues. CDR3 nucleotide sequence: TGTGCCAGCAGTGGAGCGGGGAGGTATGGCTACACCTTC. This translates into CASSGAGRYGYTF.

The CDR3 DNA sequence: TGTGCCAGCAGTCGGGCGCCGGGTTCGCCGGTCGCTTTCTTT. Translated, it gives CASSRAPGSPVAFF. The V gene is TRBV7-9, the J gene TRBJ1-1; the D is unclear. V shed 6 bases and J shed 11 bases, with 22 bases lying between them. This CDR3 comprises 14 residues. CDR1 is SEHNR, CDR2 FQNEAQ, per germline (reference sequence).

The genes are TRBV28 and TRBJ2-7; D remains unclear. Germline lookup yields CDR1 MDHEN and CDR2 SYDVKM. V shed 3 bases and J shed 2 bases, with 14 bases lying between them. The length of the CDR3 is 15 residues. The CDR3: CASSLGRTATYEQYV. The CDR3, as DNA: TGTGCCAGCAGTTTGGGCCGGACGGCCACCTACGAGCAGTACGTC.

The rearrangement uses TRBV28 and TRBJ2-5; no definite D call. Germline V gene lookup returns CDR1 MDHEN and CDR2 SYDVKM. The CDR3 consists of 13 residues. Trimming pared 7 bases from V and 3 bases from J, leaving 12 bases between. The CDR3 region is CASTFGTEETQYF. The DNA for the CDR3 is TGTGCCAGCACCTTCGGAACAGAAGAGACCCAGTACTTC.

This chain uses TRBV6-5 with TRBJ1-4; D perhaps matches TRBD1 (5 bases). V dropped 0 bases and J dropped 6 bases, with 11 bases sitting between them. Germline V lookup: CDR1 MNHEY, CDR2 SVGAGI. The CDR3 is 15 residues long. The CDR3 here is CASSYSGRGYEKLFF. The CDR3 DNA reads as TGTGCCAGCAGTTACTCCGGTCGGGGGTATGAAAAACTGTTTTTT.

A few counts support this clonotype. The CDR3 reads CASSISLVGSGNTIYF. CDR3 in DNA: TGTGCCAGTAGTATTAGTCTGGTGGGCTCTGGAAACACCATATATTTT. The chain carries TRBV19 and TRBJ1-3; no clear D gene. Germline V CDR1 and CDR2: LNHDA, SQIVND (reference sequence). The V and J ends lost 3 bases and 0 bases respectively, with 12 bases between them. This CDR3 is built from 16 residues.

V and J are TRBV5-1 and TRBJ1-6; D perhaps matches TRBD1 (5 bases). There are 15 residues in the CDR3. Trimming pared 3 bases from V and 7 bases from J, leaving 14 bases between. CDR1 is SGHRS and CDR2 is YFSETQ in the germline V gene. DNA of the CDR3: TGCGCCAGCAGCTCTGGACAACTACTAAATTCACCCCTCCACTTT. Its protein product is CASSSGQLLNSPLHF.

The chain joins TRBV4-1 to TRBJ2-1; D may be TRBD2 (6 bases). Trimming removed 4 bases from V and 4 bases from J, with 17 bases in between. CDR1 is MGHRA and CDR2 is YSYEKL in the germline V gene. The length of the CDR3 is 16 residues. The CDR3 nucleotides are TGCGCCAGCAGCCCAAAGCGGGCAGGCTATTACAATGAGCAGTTCTTC. This sequence encodes CASSPKRAGYYNEQFF.